Shown below are 2 T cell receptor beta chains from a single sample sequenced in a study of siplizumab effects on memory and regulatory T cells. Assay used: immunoSEQ multiplex PCR; TCRdb lists only in-frame clones, some missing. The sample has about 26,000 clones; 65% to 90% are singletons. The sequenced sample was memory CD4+ T cells sorted from blood. Source of these receptors: a human donor in good health.

As to this clone: Other DNA sequences in the sample encode the same CDR3. The rearrangement joins TRBV5-1 to TRBJ1-4, with TRBD1 identical over 8 bases. CDR3 length equals 16 residues. Unmatched junction bases numbered 6, after V lost 4 bases and J lost 1 base. CDR1 and CDR2 (germline): SGHRS, YFSETQ. The CDR3 DNA sequence: TGCGCCAGCAGCAAAGGACAGGGCGGAACTAATGAAAAACTGTTTTTT. It yields the protein CASSKGQGGTNEKLFF.

The J gene is TRBJ1-1, the V gene TRBV6-1; the D is unclear. Looked up from germline, CDR1 is MNHNS and CDR2 is SASEGT. The CDR3 spans 13 residues. V was clipped by 6 bases and J by 5 bases, with 13 bases between them. The CDR3 loop is CASSRLAKTEAFF. In DNA form, the CDR3 reads TGTGCCAGCAGCCGCCTCGCGAAGACTGAAGCTTTCTTT.